The source of this T cell receptor beta chain is a study of T cell responses to AZD1222 COVID-19 vaccine (dated by TCRdb to about 2021). Study-wide context: AZD1222 recipients given second doses at about 4 weeks or at about 12 weeks were pooled, since spike-specific TCR depth and breadth were not found to differ between the two schedules. A total of under 250 trial participants underwent TCR sequencing, of whom roughly 210 had received two doses of AZD1222 and some 26 had received two doses of the MenACWY control vaccine. Trial participants were enrolled by age into subgroups of 18-55, 56-69 and 70-plus years, and around 150, 28 and 57 TCR-sequenced participants, respectively, were included in these subgroups. Paper-wide results and their limitations: A significant rise in spike-specific TCR breadth and depth was observed after two AZD1222 doses relative to day 0 and relative to MenACWY recipients. Only 5 to 7 AZD1222 recipients were SARS-CoV-2 seropositive at baseline, limiting conclusions about previously exposed vaccinees. Because no day 14 peak-response samples were available, the repertoires could be characterized only after the peak T cell response. CD4 TCRs associated with the vaccine covered the entire spike protein, and the dominant responses were in regions 160-218 and 743-854. Epitopes outside the regions mutated in the B.1.351 and B.1.1.7 variants were reportedly recognized by nearly half of the unique spike-specific TCRs. In the small 56-69-year group, the increase in depth fell short of significance, most likely because of low power. Most participants were white British and females outnumbered males, and the authors suggested that clonal diversity may have been underestimated.

The CDR3 regions of human TCRbeta chains were analyzed by immunosequencing. The paper's processing steps were these. TCRs in the repertoires were matched against a reference library of SARS-CoV-2-specific TCRs that had been generated with the MIRA antigen-specificity platform. Breadth was defined as the fraction of unique TCRs that were SARS-CoV-2-associated, and depth was defined as the fraction of total T cells that were SARS-CoV-2-associated. Using the MIRA data, each spike-specific TCR was mapped to the spike region that the TCR reacts to and placed in a CD4 or CD8 class. Log10-transformed breadth and depth values were compared by one-way ANOVA with Sidak's multiple comparisons tests. TCRdb holds this immuneACCESS table with in-frame rearrangements only. Some clones are missing; in checked studies, unresolved V genes explain under half, and the rest has no known cause. The V and J calls and clone size are taken from that table; D and trimming were inferred from the DNA. This sample comprises some 140,000 clones, around 93% of them detected only once. Of the sample, 2.8% falls within the top ten clones.

V lost 2 bases and J lost 14 bases, and the count of bases not matched to a germline gene is 9. Reading from cysteine to phenylalanine, the CDR3 counts 13 amino acids. Only the CDR3 DNA stays, 39 bases, in frame from base 1. As encoded in the germline V gene, CDR1 is SGDLS while CDR2 is YYNGEE. This sample's time point label indicates: baseline before first vaccination. The vaccinee samples were drawn from two UK trials, COV001 and COV002, one of which was a single-blind randomized controlled phase 2/3 trial testing AZD1222 (ChAdOx1 nCoV-19) in healthy adults. For TCRbeta chain sequencing, PBMC samples from trial participants were taken at day 0 and at day 28 after the second dose. Note on this clone: Its antigen is currently not known. No much larger clone exists at a distance of one base, and base qualities are not known.

The material sequenced was peripheral blood, taken on day 0 of AZD1222 vaccination. This receptor was identified in an adult in good health. The rearrangement joined TRBV9 to TRBJ2-1; 8 central nucleotides agree with TRBD1. The CDR3 sequence is CASSVGSRQGKFF. The nucleotide sequence reads as follows: TGTGCCAGCAGCGTGGGGTCCCGACAGGGGAAGTTCTTC. Outside the CDR3, residues come from the reference TRBV9 and TRBJ2-1 proteins, so the full variable domain is: DSGVTQTPKHLITATGQRVTLRCSPRSGDLSVYWYQQSLDQGLQFLIQYYNGEERAKGNILERFSAQQFPDLHSELNLSSLELGDSALYFCASSVGSRQGKFFGPGTRLTVL.